The T cell receptor (beta chain) under discussion was sequenced for a study of CD4 T cells in relation to SARS-CoV-2 and coronaviruses. Study-wide background: ViraFEST: approximately 10-day antigen culture of PBMCs, then TCR beta CDR3 sequencing. Whole-study results and caveats: Each donor contributed either pre-pandemic or post-infection samples, not both.

Details on this clone: Its matching antigen is unknown.

Before the COVID-19 pandemic, during about 2010-2018, CD4+ T cells were taken from unexposed donors. Isolation of CD4+ T cells took place after less than twelve days in culture. On days 3 and 7, cultures got half fresh IL-2 medium. This table comes from immunoSEQ multiplex PCR, and its TCRdb copy is limited to in-frame clones, with some not included. The data contain some 30,000 clones, 75% to 80% of them singletons. The junction had 14 bases not matched to a gene; V was cut back by 3 bases and J by 7 bases. CDR1 and CDR2 from the germline V gene are GTSNPN and SVGIG (reference sequence). The CDR3 contains 16 residues.

The source of this sequence is a human donor in good health. The sample comprised CD4+ T cells from PBMCs, cultured in vitro. The V gene is TRBV30, the J gene TRBJ1-1; 10 bases agree with TRBD1. CDR3 region: CAWSSPRQGARSEAFF. CDR3 nucleotide sequence: TGTGCCTGGAGCTCCCCACGACAGGGGGCGAGGAGTGAAGCTTTCTTT.